This T cell receptor beta chain was recorded in a study of Ad26.COV2.S vaccination and SARS-CoV-2 variants. Study-wide findings and caveats: After vaccination, reports described spike-specific CD8+ and CD4+ T cell responses as showing substantial breadth.

For this clone: Its antigen is not known.

Germline V CDR1 and CDR2: MDHEN, SYDVKM. The germline V and J ends were trimmed by 6 bases and 2 bases, with 13 bases remaining between them. The CDR3 contains 14 residues. Treatment in this sample: about 20 received Ad26.COV2.S at low or high dose, single or two shots; about 5 received placebo; per-sample allocation not given. Day 63 after the first injection of vaccine or placebo was the sampling time. Using immunoSEQ multiplex PCR, the repertoire was profiled, and TCRdb retains in-frame clones only, with some absent. The sample has 300,000 to 350,000 clones; around 89% are singletons. The receptor was isolated from a person aged 18 to 65 who received the Ad26.COV2.S COVID-19 vaccine or a placebo. The source material was peripheral blood, sampled in a trial of Ad26.COV2.S vaccine versus placebo. The chain uses TRBV28 and TRBJ2-5; D possibly corresponds to TRBD2 (7 bases). CDR3: CASRPQGGQETQYF. CDR3 nucleotides: TGTGCCAGCAGACCACAGGGAGGGCAAGAGACCCAGTACTTC.